Following are 14 T cell receptor beta chains from one sample sequenced in a study of blood T cell repertoires in COVID-19 (TCRdb year 2020). Library preparation was by the immunoSEQ multiplex PCR assay. Imported from immuneACCESS, the table was reduced by TCRdb to in-frame sequences with V and J called. These copies leave out some clones; in studies compared against another copy, an unresolved V gene accounts for under half, and the cause of the remainder is not known. This sample comprises about 220,000 clones, around 84% of them detected only once. Approximately 5.1% of the sample lies in the top ten. The sequenced sample was peripheral blood. The receptors shown here come from a woman aged 55-70 years who had recovered from COVID-19.

The gene calls are TRBV2 and TRBJ2-1; a weak D match, TRBD2 (6 bases). This CDR3 has 17 residues. CDR1 SNHLY and CDR2 FYNNEI come from the germline V gene. Trimming left V 5 bases short and J 0 bases short, with 17 bases between. The CDR3 DNA reads TGTGCCAGCAGTCCTGCCCCCCTAGCGTTCTCCTACAATGAGCAGTTCTTC. Translation: CASSPAPLAFSYNEQFF.

This chain links TRBV7-9 with TRBJ1-6; possible D gene TRBD1, 5 bases. This CDR3 spans 16 amino acids. V dropped 0 bases and J dropped 7 bases, with 13 bases sitting between them. Germline V gene data show CDR1 as SEHNR and CDR2 as FQNEAQ (reference sequence). The CDR3 loop reads CASSLATASGNSPLHF. The CDR3 DNA reads as TGTGCCAGCAGCTTAGCGACAGCTAGTGGGAATTCACCCCTCCACTTT.

The chain is built from TRBV5-1 and TRBJ1-1; D perhaps matches TRBD1 (5 bases). The CDR3 sequence is 14 residues long. V lost 2 bases and J lost 5, with 13 bases in between. Per germline, CDR1 SGHRS and CDR2 YFSETQ. The CDR3 sequence: CASSFSGSTTEAFF. In nucleotides, the CDR3 is TGCGCCAGCAGCTTTTCAGGGTCAACGACTGAAGCTTTCTTT.

The V gene is TRBV7-2, the J gene TRBJ1-2, with TRBD1 identical over 7 bases. Germline V CDR1 and CDR2: SGHTA, FQGNSA. Trimming removed 5 bases from V and 5 bases from J; junction bases left unmatched: 5. This CDR3 is built from 13 residues. The CDR3 loop is CASSRDRRYGYTF. The CDR3 DNA sequence: TGTGCCAGCAGCCGGGACAGAAGATATGGCTACACCTTC.

This chain joins TRBV6-6 and TRBJ1-2; unclear D gene. V lost 0 bases and J 0 bases, leaving 8 bases between the germline ends. Germline lookup yields CDR1 MNHNY and CDR2 SVGAGI (reference sequence). CDR3 length equals 15 residues. The CDR3 here is CASSYSSVSNYGYTF. CDR3 nucleotide sequence: TGTGCCAGCAGTTACTCTTCGGTTTCTAACTATGGCTACACCTTC.

This chain uses TRBV5-1 with TRBJ1-2; possible D gene TRBD1, 5 bases. Germline V gives CDR1 SGHRS, CDR2 YFSETQ. V was clipped by 7 bases and J by 4 bases, with 17 bases between them. CDR3 length equals 14 residues. CDR3 sequence: CASGDVGGSYGYTF. The CDR3 coding sequence is TGCGCCAGCGGGGACGTGGGGGGATCCTATGGCTACACCTTC.

V and J are TRBV3-1 (or the pseudogene TRBV3-2) and TRBJ1-1, with TRBD1 as a possible D gene (6 bases). The CDR3 is made up of 12 amino acids. V lost 6 bases, J lost 6 bases, and 11 bases lay in between. CDR1 LGHDT and CDR2 YNNKEL come from the germline V gene (reference sequence). The CDR3 nucleotides are TGTGCCAGCAGGGGGGCCAGCTCTGAAGCTTTCTTT. This encodes CASRGASSEAFF.

CDR3 loop: CASSERGPPIGDEQFF. CDR3 in DNA: TGTGCCAGCAGTGAGCGGGGACCTCCCATAGGGGATGAGCAGTTCTTC. V and J are TRBV6-1 and TRBJ2-1; D is perhaps TRBD2 (6 bases). V gave up 3 bases and J gave up 8 bases, with 20 bases separating them. Germline assignment: CDR1 MNHNS and CDR2 SASEGT. The CDR3 is made up of 16 amino acids.

The V and J genes are TRBV7-3 and TRBJ2-3; a weak D match, TRBD1 (5 bases). Germline V gives CDR1 SGHTA, CDR2 FQGTGA. This CDR3 has 14 amino acids. Between the trimmed V and J ends, which lost 1 base and 4 bases, there was a span of 9 bases. The CDR3, as DNA: TGTGCCAGCAGCTTAAAGGCAGGGCCAGATACGCAGTATTTT. It codes for CASSLKAGPDTQYF. The whole variable domain, filled in from reference TRBV7-3 and TRBJ2-3, reads GAGVSQTPSNKVTEKGKYVELRCDPISGHTALYWYRQSLGQGPEFLIYFQGTGAADDSGLPNDRFFAVRPEGSVSTLKIQRTERGDSAVYLCASSLKAGPDTQYFGPGTRLTVL.

The chain carries TRBV5-6 and TRBJ1-1; D might be TRBD1 (5 bases). The germline V gene encodes CDR1 SGHDT and CDR2 YYEEEE. The CDR3 extends over 15 amino acids. V lost 4 bases to trimming and J lost 0 bases, with 13 bases between them. In DNA, the CDR3 is TGTGCCAGCAGCAGGCCGGGGGTCATGAACACTGAAGCTTTCTTT. Residues: CASSRPGVMNTEAFF.

This clone was recorded a few times. The chain combines TRBV3-1 (or the pseudogene TRBV3-2) with TRBJ2-1; the D is unclear. This CDR3 spans 12 amino acids. Germline-derived CDR1 and CDR2 are LGHDT and YNNKEL (reference sequence). Between the trimmed V and J ends, which lost 2 bases and 9 bases, there was a span of 8 bases. CDR3 region: CASSQTYPEQFF. The CDR3 coding sequence is TGTGCCAGCAGCCAAACATATCCTGAGCAGTTCTTC.

The chain joins TRBV4-2 to TRBJ1-5; D unresolved. The CDR3 contains 16 residues. Germline CDR1 is LGHNA and CDR2 is YNFKEQ. Trimming removed 1 base from V and 1 base from J, with 11 bases in between. The CDR3 reads CASSQGRGNSNQPQHF. For the CDR3, the DNA is TGTGCCAGCAGCCAAGGTAGAGGGAACAGCAATCAGCCCCAGCATTTT.

The chain is built from TRBV5-6 and TRBJ2-7; 7 bases are shared with TRBD1. The CDR3 extends over 13 amino acids. V was pared by 4 bases and J by 2 bases, with 3 bases of the junction left unmatched. CDR1 is SGHDT and CDR2 is YYEEEE in the germline V gene. Here the CDR3 DNA reads TGTGCCAGCAGCGTGGGACAGACCTACGAGCAGTACTTC. Protein: CASSVGQTYEQYF.

This chain connects TRBV5-1 to TRBJ2-7; 8 nucleotides align to TRBD1. With V trimmed by 3 bases and J by 1 base, 12 bases remained unmatched. The CDR3 contains 17 residues. Germline V gene data show CDR1 as SGHRS and CDR2 as YFSETQ. This CDR3 reads CASSSAPTGVGSYEQYF. The CDR3 DNA follows: TGCGCCAGCAGCTCAGCCCCGACAGGGGTCGGGTCCTACGAGCAGTACTTC.